This TCR beta chain is from a study of identical twins. Study observations and caveats: One should note that invariant MAIT and iNKT cells could partly confound zero-insertion analyses. Not following the same donors, the study drew its conclusions from cross-sectional statistical analysis. Out-of-frame alpha sequences shared by twins showed excess low generation probability.

This clonotype was counted between two and nine times. As yet, its antigen is unknown. This CDR3 has 18 amino acids. The junction had 13 bases not matched to a gene; V was cut back by 4 bases and J by 2 bases. Germline V gene sequence: CDR1 SGHAT, CDR2 FQNNGV. In TCRdb, the 5' RACE reads were re-called with MiXCR into one record per CDR3 protein. Seen here are about 300,000 distinct CDR3 sequences, about 12% observed once, and the top ten hold 7.2%. In addition, the sample was reused for a study of yellow fever vaccine responses in identical twins.

The sequence came from a woman aged 18-29 years in good health. The chain uses TRBV11-2 and TRBJ2-1, with 8 bases lining up with TRBD2. Sequencing was performed on CD8+ T cells sorted from blood. The CDR3 spells CASSSDNTGTRPYNEQFF. The CDR3 bases are TGTGCCAGCAGCTCCGATAACACCGGGACTAGGCCCTACAATGAGCAGTTCTTC.